This T cell receptor (beta chain) was found in a study of metastatic and nonmetastatic thyroid tumors. The authors' processing: Researchers built a distant-metastasis classifier for papillary thyroid cancer that drew on CDR3 differences across clinicopathological groups. MiXCR reprocessed the PCR reads for TCRdb. TCRdb, not the authors, supplied the V and J calls. The sample lists 30,000 to 45,000 clones; approximately 30% were seen once. General study findings and limits: It was reported that TCR beta diversity was significantly higher in malignant thyroid tumors than benign nodules, in blood and tumor.

Among the patients, none had received any treatment before thyroid surgery. Germline V gene lookup returns CDR1 SEHNR and CDR2 FQNEAQ (reference sequence). The CDR3 runs to 12 residues. Regarding this clone: Antigen specificity is unknown. Its ends do not fully match the called genes, so a read error is possible.

The receptor's source is a male donor with papillary thyroid cancer or a benign thyroid nodule (not recorded which). Some clones in this sample may be carry-over from other donors' samples. The chain carries TRBV7-9 and TRBJ2-7; D uncertain. The sequenced sample was blood. CDR3 nucleotides: TGTGCCAGCGGCTTAGCCTCCTGCGAGCAGTACTTC. This gives the protein CASGLASCEQYF.